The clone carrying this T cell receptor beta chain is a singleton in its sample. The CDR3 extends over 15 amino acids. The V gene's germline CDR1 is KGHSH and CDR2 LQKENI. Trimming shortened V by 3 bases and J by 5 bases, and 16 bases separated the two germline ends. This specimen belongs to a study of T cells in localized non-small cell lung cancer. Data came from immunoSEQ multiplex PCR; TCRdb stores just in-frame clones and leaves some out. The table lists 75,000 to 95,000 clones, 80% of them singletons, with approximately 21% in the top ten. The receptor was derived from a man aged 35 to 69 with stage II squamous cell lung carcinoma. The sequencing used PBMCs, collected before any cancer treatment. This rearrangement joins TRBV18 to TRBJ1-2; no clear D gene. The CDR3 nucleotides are TGTGCCAGCTCACCCCGACCCTCGAGCCTATATGGCTACACCTTC. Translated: CASSPRPSSLYGYTF.